These 5 T cell receptor beta chains originate from one sample sequenced in a study of graft-versus-host responses after intestinal transplantation. These receptors lack a known antigen. TCRdb keeps only in-frame clones here, not all; method: immunoSEQ multiplex PCR. In the table there are about 50,000 clones, 80% to 95% of which are singletons. The sample consisted of unstimulated CD4+ T cells sorted from spleen or lymph node cells, taken before transplant. Receptors originate from a human donor who was the organ donor for an intestinal transplant.

The chain has TRBV4-2 and TRBJ2-1, with no clear D. The CDR3 runs 11 residues. V was pared by 0 bases and J by 7 bases, with 1 base between. CDR1 is LGHNA, CDR2 YNFKEQ, per germline. CDR3 coding DNA: TGTGCCAGCAGCCAAGAGAATGAGCAGTTCTTC. It translates to CASSQENEQFF.

The gene calls are TRBV27 and TRBJ2-5; TRBD1 matches 11 bases. Germline CDR1 is MNHEY and CDR2 is SMNVEV (reference sequence). The CDR3 sequence is 19 residues long. V lost 0 bases, J lost 2 bases, and 11 bases stayed unmatched. CDR3 bases: TGTGCCAGCAGTTTATCCCCCCCCCGGACAGGGGGCGAGCAAGAGACCCAGTACTTC. It yields the protein CASSLSPPRTGGEQETQYF.

The rearrangement joins TRBV30 to TRBJ1-5; D is perhaps TRBD1 (6 bases). In germline, CDR1 is GTSNPN, CDR2 SVGIG (reference sequence). The CDR3 covers 13 residues. Trimming took 4 bases from V and 2 from J, leaving 9 bases between them. CDR3 coding DNA: TGTGCCTGGACTGCAGGGGGCAATCAGCCCCAGCATTTT. Encoded protein: CAWTAGGNQPQHF.

This clone came up once. The chain recombines TRBV7-3 with TRBJ2-3; TRBD1 might be the D (5 bases). Germline V lookup: CDR1 SGHTA, CDR2 FQGTGA. CDR3 size: 12 residues. Trimming removed 5 bases from V and 6 bases from J, with 9 bases in between. This CDR3 reads CASSVDSDTQYF. Written as DNA, the CDR3 is TGTGCCAGCAGCGTAGACAGTGATACGCAGTATTTT.

V gene TRBV7-2 combines with J gene TRBJ2-5, with 12 bases lining up with TRBD2. The germline V gene encodes CDR1 SGHTA and CDR2 FQGNSA. V gave up 5 bases and J gave up 0 bases; unmatched junction bases: 10. The CDR3 has 18 amino acids. The CDR3 region is CASSLLLAGGKYQETQYF. CDR3 in DNA: TGTGCCAGCAGCCTACTACTAGCGGGAGGAAAGTACCAAGAGACCCAGTACTTC.